This T cell receptor beta chain is drawn from a study of T cells in Graves' hyperthyroidism and ophthalmopathy. General study points: A 13 V-J model separated ophthalmopathy from stable hyperthyroidism.

RNA transcripts served as the template for amplifying TCR beta CDR3 regions. When the TCR CDR3 underwent first-round RT-PCR, the HTBI primer set was used. TCRdb independently ran MiXCR on the multiplex PCR reads; one entry per CDR3 protein. The sample yields approximately 600,000 distinct CDR3 sequences, around 15% seen once. Germline CDR1 reads MNHEY; CDR2 reads SVGEGT. After removal of 6 bases from V and 9 bases from J, the junction contained 8 bases not matched to a gene. The length of the CDR3 is 14 residues. Of note for this clonotype: Its antigen is as yet unknown.

The origin of this receptor is a woman in her twenties or thirties with Graves' hyperthyroidism. This chain connects TRBV6-2 or TRBV6-3 to TRBJ2-1; 10 bases are shared with TRBD2. Sequenced: blood. The CDR3 DNA reads TGTGCCAGCAGCCTAGCGGGAGTAATGGGTGAGCAGTTCTTC. Protein sequence: CASSLAGVMGEQFF.